The 29 T cell receptor beta chains below all came from one sample that was sequenced in a study of T cell responses to AZD1222 COVID-19 vaccine. Assay: immunoSEQ multiplex PCR; the TCRdb copy retains only in-frame clones and omits some. The sample records some 170,000 clones, approximately 88% being singletons. Material: peripheral blood, obtained on day 0 of AZD1222 vaccination. The receptor source for this set is an adult in good health.

V is TRBV7-9 and J is TRBJ1-1; maybe TRBD1 (6 bases). This CDR3 is built from 13 residues. Looked up from germline, CDR1 is SEHNR and CDR2 is FQNEAQ (reference sequence). Trimming stripped 3 bases from V and 5 bases from J, with 10 bases between. CDR3 nucleotides: TGTGCCAGCAGCTTCAGGAGGGGGACTGAAGCTTTCTTT. It encodes CASSFRRGTEAFF.

A single count supports this clone. The chain carries TRBV4-1 and TRBJ1-5, with TRBD1 matching 8 bases. The CDR3 has 15 amino acids. Germline V gives CDR1 MGHRA, CDR2 YSYEKL. The V gene end was trimmed by 4 bases and the J gene end by 5 bases; junction bases not matched to a gene: 7. In DNA form, the CDR3 reads TGCGCCAGCAGCCCTACCGGGACAGGAGATCAGCCCCAGCATTTT. Protein sequence: CASSPTGTGDQPQHF.

The chain recombines TRBV2 with TRBJ1-1; D is unresolved. The germline gives CDR1 SNHLY, CDR2 FYNNEI. CDR3 length: 14 residues. The V gene lost 6 bases and the J gene lost 1 base, with 12 bases spanning the gap. The CDR3 DNA follows: TGTGCCAGCAGCCTAGAACAGCCGAACACTGAAGCTTTCTTT. It codes for CASSLEQPNTEAFF.

The V gene is TRBV28, the J gene TRBJ1-5; perhaps TRBD1 as D (5 bases). V was cut by 1 base and J by 5 bases, with 6 bases left in between. The germline CDR1 and CDR2 sequences are MDHEN and SYDVKM. CDR3 length equals 13 residues. CDR3 nucleotide sequence: TGTGCCAGCAGTTTATCGGGGGATCAGCCCCAGCATTTT. This translates into CASSLSGDQPQHF.

The rearrangement links TRBV19 to TRBJ1-2, with no clear D. The V gene's germline CDR1 is LNHDA and CDR2 SQIVND (reference sequence). V gave up 3 bases and J gave up 4 bases, with 9 bases separating them. The CDR3 covers 13 residues. Here the CDR3 DNA reads TGTGCCAGTAGTATGGATTTCCCCTATGGCTACACCTTC. Its protein is CASSMDFPYGYTF.

The chain carries TRBV4-1 and TRBJ1-3; weak D call: TRBD1 (6 bases). Deletions cut 0 bases from V and 2 bases from J, with 23 bases between. This CDR3 region has 20 residues. CDR1 MGHRA and CDR2 YSYEKL come from the germline V gene. CDR3 nucleotide sequence: TGCGCCAGCAGCCAAGATAGGAAACAGGGACTTCTAGAGGCTGGAAACACCATATATTTT. It translates to CASSQDRKQGLLEAGNTIYF.

V is TRBV9 and J is TRBJ2-5; D is perhaps TRBD1 (6 bases). Trimming removed 5 bases from V and 0 bases from J, with 11 bases in between. The CDR3 has 14 residues. Germline CDR1 and CDR2: SGDLS and YYNGEE. The CDR3, as DNA: TGTGCCAGCAGTATACAGGGAAACCAAGAGACCCAGTACTTC. This codes for CASSIQGNQETQYF.

The chain combines TRBV5-5 with TRBJ1-5; 7 bases line up with TRBD1. The CDR3 sequence is 15 residues long. After removal of 4 bases from V and 7 bases from J, the junction contained 11 bases not matched to a gene. Germline CDR1 reads SGHKS; CDR2 reads YYEKEE (reference sequence). CDR3 sequence reads: CASSPGTAFEQPQHF. The CDR3 region has the DNA TGTGCCAGCAGCCCCGGGACAGCCTTTGAGCAGCCCCAGCATTTT.

The rearrangement uses TRBV6-5 and TRBJ2-3; 7 positions agree with TRBD1. Losses at the gene ends were 5 bases for V and 9 bases for J; bases not matched to a gene: 5. Germline CDR1 reads MNHEY; CDR2 reads SVGAGI. CDR3 size: 12 residues. The CDR3 DNA follows: TGTGCCAGCAGTCCTCCCAGGGGGACGCAGTATTTT. Its protein is CASSPPRGTQYF.

The chain couples TRBV6-6 to TRBJ2-1, with D perhaps matching TRBD2 (7 bases). Trimming shortened V by 5 bases and J by 6 bases, and 20 bases separated the two germline ends. Germline values: CDR1 MNHNY, CDR2 SVGAGI (reference sequence). The CDR3 contains 16 residues. This CDR3 reads CASSPEGGRVGNEQFF. DNA for the CDR3: TGTGCCAGCAGTCCAGAAGGGGGGAGGGTCGGCAATGAGCAGTTCTTC.

The chain employs TRBV18 and TRBJ1-1; TRBD1 matches at 9 bases. V gave up 3 bases and J gave up 4 bases; unmatched junction bases: 3. This CDR3 comprises 14 residues. Germline CDR1 is KGHSH and CDR2 is LQKENI. The chain's CDR3 is CASSPQTGGTEAFF. The CDR3, as DNA: TGTGCCAGCTCACCTCAGACAGGGGGCACTGAAGCTTTCTTT.

The chain recombines TRBV10-3 with TRBJ1-1; D is unclear. Trimming removed 4 bases at V and 0 bases at J, with 6 bases between. CDR3 length: 13 residues. Germline V lookup: CDR1 ENHRY, CDR2 SYGVKD. CDR3 sequence reads: CAISGGLNTEAFF. CDR3 coding DNA: TGTGCCATCAGTGGAGGGTTGAACACTGAAGCTTTCTTT.

The rearrangement uses TRBV29-1 and TRBJ1-1; no firm D call. The V and J ends lost 6 bases and 4 bases respectively, with 9 bases between them. Looked up from germline, CDR1 is SQVTM and CDR2 is ANQGSEA. The CDR3 covers 11 residues. CDR3 in DNA: TGCAGCGTCCAACTGGCCACTGAAGCTTTCTTT. Translated: CSVQLATEAFF.

The V call is TRBV28, the J call TRBJ2-2, with a tentative D call TRBD1 (7 bases). This CDR3 is 15 amino acids long. V was clipped by 3 bases and J by 15 bases, with 23 bases between them. The V gene's germline CDR1 is MDHEN and CDR2 SYDVKM. The CDR3 region is CASSLVPGGPTMLFF. The DNA of the CDR3 is TGTGCCAGCAGTTTGGTACCAGGGGGGCCCACTATGTTGTTTTTT.

The table lists this clone with a count of one. The CDR3 sequence is CASSLNYGSEAFF. As DNA, the CDR3 is TGTGCCAGCAGCTTAAATTACGGTAGTGAAGCTTTCTTT. The chain combines TRBV7-3 with TRBJ1-1; D remains ambiguous. CDR1 SGHTA and CDR2 FQGTGA come from the germline V gene. The CDR3 has 13 residues. Trimming removed 1 base from V and 7 bases from J, with 10 bases in between.

The chain carries TRBV19 and TRBJ1-1, with D possibly matching TRBD1 (6 bases). This CDR3 has 15 amino acids. Trimming stripped 6 bases from V and 0 bases from J, with 14 bases between. CDR1 is LNHDA and CDR2 is SQIVND in the germline V gene (reference sequence). CDR3 amino acids: CASRGGGAMNTEAFF. CDR3 nucleotides: TGTGCCAGTAGGGGCGGGGGGGCTATGAACACTGAAGCTTTCTTT.

This chain connects TRBV29-1 to TRBJ2-2, with 9 nucleotides matching TRBD2. This CDR3 contains 15 residues. Germline V lookup: CDR1 SQVTM, CDR2 ANQGSEA. With V trimmed by 7 bases and J by 5 bases, 11 bases remained unmatched. This CDR3 reads CSATEAGGGTGELFF. The CDR3 coding sequence is TGCAGCGCCACGGAAGCGGGAGGCGGAACCGGGGAGCTGTTTTTT.

The rearrangement joins TRBV5-1 to TRBJ2-2, with TRBD2 as a possible D gene (5 bases). V gave up 5 bases and J gave up 6 bases, with 11 bases separating them. This CDR3 is built from 13 residues. CDR1 and CDR2 (germline): SGHRS, YFSETQ. The CDR3 bases are TGCGCCAGCAGTAGTGGGAGTCCCGGGGAGCTGTTTTTT. It codes for CASSSGSPGELFF.

The rearrangement uses TRBV7-2 and TRBJ2-7; 8 bases agree with TRBD1. Per germline, CDR1 SGHTA and CDR2 FQGNSA. This CDR3 is 17 amino acids long. J lost 4 bases, V lost 1 base, and 12 bases had no gene match. This CDR3 reads CASSLGGGGQGRYEQYF. In nucleotides, the CDR3 is TGTGCCAGCAGCTTAGGGGGCGGCGGACAGGGACGTTACGAGCAGTACTTC. Filled out from reference TRBV7-2 and TRBJ2-7, the complete variable domain reads GAGVSQSPSNKVTEKGKDVELRCDPISGHTALYWYRQSLGQGLEFLIYFQGNSAPDKSGLPSDRFSAERTGGSVSTLTIQRTQQEDSAVYLCASSLGGGGQGRYEQYFGPGTRLTVT.

V usage is TRBV6-5 and J usage is TRBJ1-1, with 8 bases identical to TRBD1. The V gene's germline CDR1 is MNHEY and CDR2 SVGAGI. The J segment lost 6 bases and the V segment lost 0 bases, leaving 9 bases of the junction unmatched. The CDR3 has 16 amino acids. CDR3: CASSYSGTGTGSEAFF. The CDR3 nucleotides read TGTGCCAGCAGTTACTCGGGGACAGGAACGGGGTCTGAAGCTTTCTTT.

The V and J genes are TRBV12-3 or TRBV12-4 and TRBJ1-1; a possible D gene is TRBD1 (6 bases). The CDR3 is made up of 13 amino acids. The V end lost 3 bases, the J end lost 5 bases, and 10 bases lay between the germline ends. Here the CDR3 reads CASSFGGGTEAFF. The CDR3 nucleotides are TGTGCCAGCAGTTTCGGGGGCGGGACTGAAGCTTTCTTT.

V gene TRBV5-5 combines with J gene TRBJ2-1, with 7 bases fitting TRBD2. CDR3 size: 16 residues. V shed 4 bases and J 8 bases; nucleotides not matched to a gene: 15. Germline CDR1 is SGHKS and CDR2 is YYEKEE (reference sequence). The DNA of the CDR3 is TGTGCCAGCAGCCAAGGACCGGGACTAAGGGCGGATGAGCAGTTCTTC. This gives the protein CASSQGPGLRADEQFF.

The chain has TRBV30 and TRBJ1-2; 10 bases align to TRBD1. Germline V CDR1 and CDR2: GTSNPN, SVGIG (reference sequence). CDR3 length: 12 residues. J gave up 8 bases and V 3 bases, and 3 bases lay outside the gene matches. The CDR3 is CAWRGDRGGYTF. The CDR3 DNA follows: TGTGCCTGGAGGGGGGACAGGGGCGGCTACACCTTC.

The sample holds one count of this clone. This rearrangement joins TRBV27 to TRBJ2-1; tentative D call: TRBD2 (6 bases). Trimming cost V 5 bases and J 2 bases, with 13 bases left between them. This CDR3 contains 15 residues. Germline loops: CDR1 MNHEY, CDR2 SMNVEV (reference sequence). CDR3 sequence reads: CASSPMGGPYNEQFF. The CDR3 nucleotides are TGTGCCAGCAGTCCGATGGGAGGACCCTACAATGAGCAGTTCTTC.

The chain recombines TRBV3-1 (or the pseudogene TRBV3-2) with TRBJ2-1; tentative D call: TRBD1 (5 bases). CDR1 and CDR2 (germline): LGHDT, YNNKEL (reference sequence). V was shortened by 0 bases and J by 7 bases, with 13 bases between the two germline ends. The CDR3 spans 15 residues. In DNA form, the CDR3 reads TGTGCCAGCAGCCAAGAATGGTCAGGGTGGAATGAGCAGTTCTTC. It codes for CASSQEWSGWNEQFF.

The chain links TRBV14 to TRBJ1-2; D perhaps matches TRBD1 (5 bases). CDR3 length: 16 residues. Looked up from germline, CDR1 is SGHDN and CDR2 is FVKESK. V was cut by 0 bases and J by 2 bases, with 13 bases left in between. For the CDR3, the DNA is TGTGCCAGCAGCCAAGATTGGGGACGGTCGAACTATGGCTACACCTTC. As protein: CASSQDWGRSNYGYTF. Full variable domain (remainder filled in from reference TRBV14 and TRBJ1-2): EAGVTQFPSHSVIEKGQTVTLRCDPISGHDNLYWYRRVMGKEIKFLLHFVKESKQDESGMPNNRFLAERTGGTYSTLKVQPAELEDSGVYFCASSQDWGRSNYGYTFGSGTRLTVV.

V and J are TRBV5-4 and TRBJ2-7, with TRBD2 matching 10 bases. Per germline, CDR1 SGHNT and CDR2 YYREEE (reference sequence). The CDR3 contains 15 residues. V dropped 1 base and J dropped 7; count of bases not matched to a gene: 8. The CDR3 DNA is TGTGCCAGCAGCTTGAGGCTAGCGGGAGTTGAGGAGCAGTACTTC. It yields the protein CASSLRLAGVEEQYF. Full variable domain (missing parts from reference TRBV5-4 and TRBJ2-7): ETGVTQSPTHLIKTRGQQVTLRCSSQSGHNTVSWYQQALGQGPQFIFQYYREEENGRGNFPPRFSGLQFPNYSSELNVNALELDDSALYLCASSLRLAGVEEQYFGPGTRLTVT.

This clone was seen a single time. The CDR3, as DNA: TGTGCCTGGAGGACAGAAATTTCTTATTCACCCCTCCACTTT. This gives the protein CAWRTEISYSPLHF. The V and J genes are TRBV30 and TRBJ1-6; perhaps TRBD1 as D (5 bases). Trimming removed 3 bases from V and 8 bases from J, with 14 bases in between. The CDR3 runs to 14 residues. Germline CDR1 reads GTSNPN; CDR2 reads SVGIG (reference sequence).

This chain links TRBV29-1 with TRBJ2-1, with 11 bases lining up with TRBD2. Trimming at V came to 4 bases and at J to 7 bases, leaving 0 bases not matched to a gene. Germline CDR1 reads SQVTM; CDR2 reads ANQGSEA. The CDR3 is 12 amino acids. The CDR3 protein is CSVGLAGNEQFF. The CDR3 coding sequence is TGCAGCGTTGGACTAGCGGGAAATGAGCAGTTCTTC.